The entry below gives a single T cell receptor (beta chain) sequence along with its context. What it recognizes is unknown. Together with a sample-barcoded 5' primer, a J-beta primer mix was included in a second PCR lasting about 6 to 12 cycles. Every sample produced at least 3 million CDR3-containing paired-end reads. TCRdb redid the calling of the 5' RACE reads with MiXCR, one entry per CDR3 protein. The sample includes approximately 1,700,000 distinct CDR3 sequences, 39% of them seen just once. The people who gave samples were healthy Caucasians from Russia, aged about 6 to 95. This entry belongs to a study of blood T cells in healthy people across ages. Study-level points and caveats: When one million T cells were used, diversity estimates were thought to be underestimates.

Germline V lookup: CDR1 SQVTM, CDR2 ANQGSEA. This CDR3 has 13 amino acids. The V end was cut by 7 bases, the J end by 1 base, with 14 bases between. This TCR derives from a human donor in good health. Sequenced sample: blood. The chain is built from TRBV29-1 and TRBJ2-7, with D perhaps matching TRBD1 (7 bases). The CDR3 region is CSAGRTGSYEQYF. The CDR3 coding sequence is TGCAGCGCTGGGAGGACAGGTTCCTACGAGCAGTACTTC.